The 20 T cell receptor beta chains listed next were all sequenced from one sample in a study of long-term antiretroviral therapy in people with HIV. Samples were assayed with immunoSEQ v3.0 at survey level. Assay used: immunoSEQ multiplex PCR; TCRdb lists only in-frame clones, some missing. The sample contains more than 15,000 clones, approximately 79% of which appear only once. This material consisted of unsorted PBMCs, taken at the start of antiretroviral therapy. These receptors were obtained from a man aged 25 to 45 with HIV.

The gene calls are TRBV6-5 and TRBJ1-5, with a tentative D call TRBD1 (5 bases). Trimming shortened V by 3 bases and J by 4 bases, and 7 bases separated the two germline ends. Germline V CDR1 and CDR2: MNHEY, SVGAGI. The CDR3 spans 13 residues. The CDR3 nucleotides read TGTGCCAGCAGTTATGGGGGAAATCAGCCCCAGCATTTT. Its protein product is CASSYGGNQPQHF.

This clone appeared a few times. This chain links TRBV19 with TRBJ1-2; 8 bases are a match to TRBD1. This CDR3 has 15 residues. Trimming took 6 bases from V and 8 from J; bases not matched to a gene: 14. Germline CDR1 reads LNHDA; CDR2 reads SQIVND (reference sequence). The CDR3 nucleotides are TGTGCCAGTAGCCCGGACAGGGCCTTGTCAGGAGGCTACACCTTC. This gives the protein CASSPDRALSGGYTF.

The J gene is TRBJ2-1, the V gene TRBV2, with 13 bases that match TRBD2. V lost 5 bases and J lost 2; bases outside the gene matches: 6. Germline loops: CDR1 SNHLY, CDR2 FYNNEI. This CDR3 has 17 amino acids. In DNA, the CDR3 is TGTGCCAGCAGTTTCTCACTAGCGGGAGGGCCCTACAATGAGCAGTTCTTC. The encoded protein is CASSFSLAGGPYNEQFF.

The chain's CDR3 is CASRGYGGVNNEQFF. For the CDR3, the DNA is TGTGCCAGCAGAGGATATGGCGGGGTTAACAATGAGCAGTTCTTC. The chain has TRBV6-1 and TRBJ2-1, with D maybe TRBD2 (6 bases). The length of the CDR3 is 15 residues. The germline V gene encodes CDR1 MNHNS and CDR2 SASEGT. With 6 bases removed from V and 5 bases from J, the gap between germline ends came to 17 bases.

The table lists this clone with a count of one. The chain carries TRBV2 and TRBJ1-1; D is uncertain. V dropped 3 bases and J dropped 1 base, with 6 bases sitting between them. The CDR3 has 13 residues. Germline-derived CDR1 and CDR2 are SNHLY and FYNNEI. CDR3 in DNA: TGTGCCAGCAGTGATGGTCGGAACACTGAAGCTTTCTTT. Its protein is CASSDGRNTEAFF.

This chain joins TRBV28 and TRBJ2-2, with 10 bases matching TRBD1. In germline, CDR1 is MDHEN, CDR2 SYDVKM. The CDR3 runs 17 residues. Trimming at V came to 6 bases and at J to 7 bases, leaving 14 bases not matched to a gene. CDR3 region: CASRPRAGQGSNGELFF. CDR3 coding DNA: TGTGCCAGCAGACCTAGGGCGGGACAGGGGAGTAACGGGGAGCTGTTTTTT.

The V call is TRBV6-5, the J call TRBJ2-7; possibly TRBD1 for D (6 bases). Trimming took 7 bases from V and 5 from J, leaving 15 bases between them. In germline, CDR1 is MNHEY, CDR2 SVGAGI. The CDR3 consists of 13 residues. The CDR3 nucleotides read TGTGCCAGCAAATTAGGACAGAACCACGAGCAGTACTTC. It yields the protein CASKLGQNHEQYF.

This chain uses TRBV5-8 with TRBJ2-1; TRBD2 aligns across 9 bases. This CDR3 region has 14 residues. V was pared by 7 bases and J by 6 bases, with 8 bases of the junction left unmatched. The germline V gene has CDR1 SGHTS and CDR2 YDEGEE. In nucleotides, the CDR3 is TGTGCCAGCGCCCTCGGCGGGGGGGCCAATGAGCAGTTCTTC. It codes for CASALGGGANEQFF.

CDR3 region: CASKKGPGTDSGNTIYF. DNA for the CDR3: TGCGCCAGCAAGAAGGGCCCCGGGACGGACTCTGGAAACACCATATATTTT. The rearrangement links TRBV4-1 to TRBJ1-3, with D perhaps matching TRBD1 (5 bases). This CDR3 comprises 17 residues. Germline CDR1 MGHRA, CDR2 YSYEKL. The germline V and J ends were trimmed by 7 bases and 0 bases, with 19 bases remaining between them.

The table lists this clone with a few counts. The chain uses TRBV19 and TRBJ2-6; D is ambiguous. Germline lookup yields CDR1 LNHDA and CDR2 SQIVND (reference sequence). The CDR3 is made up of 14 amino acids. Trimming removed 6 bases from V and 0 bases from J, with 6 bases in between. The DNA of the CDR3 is TGTGCCAGTAGCGTCAGCTCTGGGGCCAACGTCCTGACTTTC. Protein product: CASSVSSGANVLTF. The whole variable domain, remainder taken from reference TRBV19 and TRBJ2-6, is DGGITQSPKYLFRKEGQNVTLSCEQNLNHDAMYWYRQDPGQGLRLIYYSQIVNDFQKGDIAEGYSVSREKKESFPLTVTSAQKNPTAFYLCASSVSSGANVLTFGAGSRLTVL.

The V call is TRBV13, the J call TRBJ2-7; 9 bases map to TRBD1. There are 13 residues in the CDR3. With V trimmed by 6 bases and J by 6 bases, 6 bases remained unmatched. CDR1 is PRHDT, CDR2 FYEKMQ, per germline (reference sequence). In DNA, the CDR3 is TGTGCCAGCAGGGGGACAGGGACGGGCGAGCAGTACTTC. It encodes CASRGTGTGEQYF.

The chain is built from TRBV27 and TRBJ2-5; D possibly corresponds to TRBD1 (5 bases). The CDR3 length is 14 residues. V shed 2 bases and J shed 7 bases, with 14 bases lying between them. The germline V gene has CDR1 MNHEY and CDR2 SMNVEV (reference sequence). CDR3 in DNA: TGTGCCAGCAGTTTAAGCGCAGGGTCCGGGACCCAGTACTTC. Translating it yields CASSLSAGSGTQYF.

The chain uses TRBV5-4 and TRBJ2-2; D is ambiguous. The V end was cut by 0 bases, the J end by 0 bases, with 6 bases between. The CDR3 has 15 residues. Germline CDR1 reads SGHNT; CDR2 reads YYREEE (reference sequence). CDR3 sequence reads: CASSLVNTNTGELFF. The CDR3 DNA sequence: TGTGCCAGCAGCTTGGTCAACACGAACACCGGGGAGCTGTTTTTT.

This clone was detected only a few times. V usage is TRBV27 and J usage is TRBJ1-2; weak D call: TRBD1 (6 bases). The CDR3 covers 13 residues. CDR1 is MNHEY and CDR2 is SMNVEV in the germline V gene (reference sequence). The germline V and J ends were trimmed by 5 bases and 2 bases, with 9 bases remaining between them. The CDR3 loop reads CASSPTGNYGYTF. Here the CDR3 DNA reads TGTGCCAGCAGTCCCACAGGGAACTATGGCTACACCTTC.

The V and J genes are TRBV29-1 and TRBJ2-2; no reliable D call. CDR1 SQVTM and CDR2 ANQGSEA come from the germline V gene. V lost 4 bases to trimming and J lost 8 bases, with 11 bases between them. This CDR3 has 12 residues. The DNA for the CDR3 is TGCAGCGTTGTGGGCAGTAAAGGGGAGCTGTTTTTT. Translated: CSVVGSKGELFF.

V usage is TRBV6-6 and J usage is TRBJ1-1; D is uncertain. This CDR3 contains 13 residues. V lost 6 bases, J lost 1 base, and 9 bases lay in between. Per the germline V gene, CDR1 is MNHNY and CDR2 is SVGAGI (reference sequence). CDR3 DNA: TGTGCCAGCAGACGTGGAGCGAACACTGAAGCTTTCTTT. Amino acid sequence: CASRRGANTEAFF.

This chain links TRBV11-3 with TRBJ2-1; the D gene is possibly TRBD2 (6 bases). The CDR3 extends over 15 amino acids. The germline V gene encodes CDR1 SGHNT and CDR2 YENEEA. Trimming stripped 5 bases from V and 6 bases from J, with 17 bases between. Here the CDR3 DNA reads TGTGCCAGCAGCCCGACGCGGGGCCAGGGCAATGAGCAGTTCTTC. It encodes CASSPTRGQGNEQFF.

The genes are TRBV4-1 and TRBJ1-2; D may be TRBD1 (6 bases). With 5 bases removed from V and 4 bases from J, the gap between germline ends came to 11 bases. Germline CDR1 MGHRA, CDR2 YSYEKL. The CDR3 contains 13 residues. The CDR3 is CASSSGAGYGYTF. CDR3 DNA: TGCGCCAGCAGCTCAGGGGCCGGCTATGGCTACACCTTC.

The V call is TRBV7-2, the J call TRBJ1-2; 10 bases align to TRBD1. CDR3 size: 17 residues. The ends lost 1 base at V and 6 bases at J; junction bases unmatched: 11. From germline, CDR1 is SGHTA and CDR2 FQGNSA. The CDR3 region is CASSLDREPGTGDGYTF. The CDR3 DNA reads TGTGCCAGCAGCTTAGATCGGGAACCCGGGACAGGGGATGGCTACACCTTC.

Here the CDR3 reads CASRHAGTGRRNEQFF. For the CDR3, the DNA is TGTGCCAGCAGACACGCCGGGACAGGGAGAAGAAATGAGCAGTTCTTC. The chain is built from TRBV6-6 and TRBJ2-1, with TRBD1 matching over 9 bases. Germline CDR1 is MNHNY and CDR2 is SVGAGI (reference sequence). Trimming removed 6 bases from V and 7 bases from J; junction bases left unmatched: 13. This CDR3 is 16 amino acids long.